Below are 25 T cell receptor beta chains sequenced from a single sample in a study of shared clonotypes between healthy human individuals (TCRdb year 2020). Preparation of the library involved the immunoSEQ multiplex PCR assay. TCRdb took this table from immuneACCESS and kept in-frame rearrangements with V and J called. Such tables lack part of the clones; where checked against another copy, unresolved V genes explain under half of the gap, and the rest is unexplained. The sample profile shows about 1.1 million clones; 75% to 85% of them were found once. The top ten clones comprise more than 0.55% of the sample. The source material was memory CD4+ T cells from PBMCs. The cell subset or site label for this specimen denotes: CD45RA-negative fraction. Receptor source: a man aged 18 to 29 in good health. Some clones in this sample may be carry-over from other donors' samples.

V and J are TRBV28 and TRBJ2-2; 13 positions match TRBD2. The V gene's germline CDR1 is MDHEN and CDR2 SYDVKM. After removal of 4 bases from V and 6 bases from J, the junction contained 8 bases not matched to a gene. The CDR3 spans 17 residues. CDR3 DNA: TGTGCCAGCAGTTCACTAGCGGGAGGGCCGGTTTCCGGGGAGCTGTTTTTT. It translates to CASSSLAGGPVSGELFF.

The V call is TRBV10-3, the J call TRBJ2-1; D is uncertain. V was pared by 0 bases and J by 0 bases, with 12 bases between. Germline V gives CDR1 ENHRY, CDR2 SYGVKD. This CDR3 spans 17 amino acids. The CDR3 spells CAISESGRWSSYNEQFF. In DNA form, the CDR3 reads TGTGCCATCAGTGAGTCCGGGCGCTGGAGCTCCTACAATGAGCAGTTCTTC.

Regarding this clone: This sample includes further DNA sequences coding for the same CDR3. This sequence joins TRBV5-1 and TRBJ1-3; no clear D. This CDR3 has 15 amino acids. V was trimmed by 0 bases and J by 0 bases, leaving 7 bases between them. Germline V lookup: CDR1 SGHRS, CDR2 YFSETQ. The chain's CDR3 is CASSLDVGSGNTIYF. The CDR3 DNA is TGCGCCAGCAGCTTGGATGTTGGCTCTGGAAACACCATATATTTT. The full variable domain, rest sourced from reference TRBV5-1 and TRBJ1-3, is KAGVTQTPRYLIKTRGQQVTLSCSPISGHRSVSWYQQTPGQGLQFLFEYFSETQRNKGNFPGRFSGRQFSNSRSEMNVSTLELGDSALYLCASSLDVGSGNTIYFGEGSWLTVV.

The chain recombines TRBV18 with TRBJ2-5; tentative D call: TRBD1 (5 bases). V was clipped by 4 bases and J by 5 bases, with 11 bases between them. The CDR3 covers 13 residues. In germline, CDR1 is KGHSH, CDR2 LQKENI. The CDR3 loop reads CASSQGSVETQYF. Written as DNA, the CDR3 is TGTGCCAGCTCACAGGGGTCGGTGGAGACCCAGTACTTC.

Only a few counts were recorded for this clone. The V and J genes are TRBV5-1 and TRBJ2-7; the D is unclear. The CDR3 totals 13 residues. Germline V CDR1 and CDR2: SGHRS, YFSETQ. The V gene lost 4 bases and the J gene lost 4 bases, with 12 bases spanning the gap. The CDR3 region has the DNA TGCGCCAGCAGCCTACGACCGGAATACGAGCAGTACTTC. The encoded protein is CASSLRPEYEQYF.

The chain is built from TRBV2 and TRBJ1-2; unclear D gene. This CDR3 has 12 residues. V was clipped by 1 base and J by 7 bases, with 7 bases between them. Germline loops: CDR1 SNHLY, CDR2 FYNNEI. CDR3: CASSEERAGYTF. The CDR3 region has the DNA TGTGCCAGCAGTGAAGAGAGGGCTGGCTACACCTTC.

V is TRBV9 and J is TRBJ2-1; D unresolved. The V gene's germline CDR1 is SGDLS and CDR2 YYNGEE. CDR3 length: 13 residues. The ends were cut back, 0 bases at V and 10 bases at J, with 11 bases in the middle. The CDR3 protein is CASSVVQAGEQFF. The CDR3 DNA reads TGTGCCAGCAGCGTAGTTCAAGCAGGCGAGCAGTTCTTC.

The chain links TRBV5-5 to TRBJ2-2; D might be TRBD2 (6 bases). CDR3 length: 17 amino acids. Germline V lookup: CDR1 SGHKS, CDR2 YYEKEE (reference sequence). With 3 bases removed from V and 0 bases from J, the gap between germline ends came to 15 bases. This CDR3 is CASSSLWGTANTGELFF. The CDR3 DNA reads TGTGCCAGCAGCTCCCTCTGGGGGACTGCGAACACCGGGGAGCTGTTTTTT.

This chain uses TRBV7-9 with TRBJ2-1; 7 bases are shared with TRBD1. Germline CDR1 and CDR2: SEHNR and FQNEAQ (reference sequence). V trimming: 5 bases; J trimming: 11 bases; junction bases outside the gene matches: 15. This CDR3 is built from 15 residues. The CDR3 DNA reads TGTGCCAGCAGCCTTTGGGACAGCCTTACAATGAAGCAGTTCTTC. Translation gives CASSLWDSLTMKQFF.

The chain employs TRBV19 and TRBJ2-3; 7 nucleotides match TRBD1. V shed 5 bases, J shed 1 base, and the junction held 9 bases outside the gene matches. Germline CDR1 reads LNHDA; CDR2 reads SQIVND (reference sequence). The CDR3 extends over 16 amino acids. As DNA, the CDR3 is TGTGCCAGTAGTGTTACAGGGGATAGGCGCACAGATACGCAGTATTTT. It translates to CASSVTGDRRTDTQYF.

The J gene is TRBJ1-5, the V gene TRBV7-8; tentatively, D is TRBD1 (5 bases). This CDR3 has 14 residues. The V gene lost 0 bases and the J gene lost 11 bases, with 14 bases spanning the gap. CDR1 and CDR2 from the germline V gene are SGHVS and FQNEAQ. The CDR3 DNA reads as TGTGCCAGCAGCTTAGCAACAGGAGAATTAACCCAGCATTTT. Translated, it gives CASSLATGELTQHF.

V is TRBV28 and J is TRBJ1-2, with D tentatively TRBD1 (6 bases). CDR3 length: 16 residues. Germline V CDR1 and CDR2: MDHEN, SYDVKM. V dropped 4 bases and J dropped 0 bases, with 15 bases sitting between them. The chain's CDR3 is CASSSVIRTANYGYTF. For the CDR3, the DNA is TGTGCCAGCAGTTCCGTAATAAGGACAGCTAACTATGGCTACACCTTC.

The table lists this clone with a few counts. V is TRBV7-9 and J is TRBJ2-6; D uncertain. The V gene lost 3 bases and the J gene lost 3 bases, with 6 bases spanning the gap. The CDR3 has 14 amino acids. Germline CDR1 and CDR2: SEHNR and FQNEAQ (reference sequence). DNA for the CDR3: TGTGCCAGCAGCTTGGGTGGTGGGGCCAACGTCCTGACTTTC. This codes for CASSLGGGANVLTF.

This chain connects TRBV7-7 to TRBJ2-1, with 12 nucleotides matching TRBD2. Germline CDR1 SSHAT, CDR2 FNYEAQ (reference sequence). With V trimmed by 5 bases and J by 9 bases, 8 bases remained unmatched. The CDR3 extends over 15 amino acids. CDR3 protein: CASSPSLAGGAEQFF. The CDR3 nucleotides read TGTGCCAGCAGCCCGAGTCTAGCGGGAGGGGCTGAGCAGTTCTTC.

This chain connects TRBV11-2 to TRBJ2-1; 10 nucleotides agree with TRBD2. Germline CDR1 SGHAT, CDR2 FQNNGV. The CDR3 consists of 17 residues. J was trimmed by 5 bases and V by 4 bases; bases with no gene match: 11. In nucleotides, the CDR3 is TGTGCCAGCAGCTATATACCACCGGGACTAGCGAACAATGAGCAGTTCTTC. Translating it yields CASSYIPPGLANNEQFF.

The chain links TRBV11-3 to TRBJ2-2; no firm D call. V was pared by 5 bases and J by 1 base, with 11 bases between. The length of the CDR3 is 15 residues. Germline V lookup: CDR1 SGHNT, CDR2 YENEEA. The CDR3 region has the DNA TGTGCCAGCAGCCCACGGGCCATGAACACCGGGGAGCTGTTTTTT. Residues: CASSPRAMNTGELFF.

The gene calls are TRBV4-1 and TRBJ2-3, with 7 positions matching TRBD2. The CDR3 spans 20 residues. Unmatched junction bases numbered 19, after V lost 4 bases and J lost 0 bases. Germline-derived CDR1 and CDR2 are MGHRA and YSYEKL. The CDR3 DNA is TGCGCCAGCAGCCGCAGACACGGGTTCAGACTAGCAGCAAGCACAGATACGCAGTATTTT. Residues: CASSRRHGFRLAASTDTQYF.

This chain uses TRBV11-3 with TRBJ1-1; maybe TRBD1 (6 bases). From germline, CDR1 is SGHNT and CDR2 YENEEA. V dropped 10 bases and J dropped 6 bases, with 9 bases sitting between them. This CDR3 is 10 amino acids long. DNA for the CDR3: TGTGCCATCACAGGGTCTGAAGCTTTCTTT. It translates to CAITGSEAFF.

The V call is TRBV28, the J call TRBJ2-1, with no clear D. The CDR3 extends over 15 amino acids. Germline-derived CDR1 and CDR2 are MDHEN and SYDVKM. Deletions cut 3 bases from V and 4 bases from J, with 13 bases between. Here the CDR3 reads CASSFGQRLYNEQFF. The CDR3 region has the DNA TGTGCCAGCAGTTTTGGCCAGCGATTATACAATGAGCAGTTCTTC.

V is TRBV28 and J is TRBJ1-2; 7 bases line up with TRBD1. Per germline, CDR1 MDHEN and CDR2 SYDVKM. There are 15 residues in the CDR3. V lost 3 bases and J lost 6; bases outside the gene matches: 10. The CDR3 nucleotides are TGTGCCAGCAGTTTCCCCCCGACACAGGGGAATGGCTACACCTTC. Translated, it gives CASSFPPTQGNGYTF.

The gene calls are TRBV6-1 and TRBJ2-1, with D perhaps matching TRBD2 (5 bases). The CDR3 is 13 amino acids. V was pared by 2 bases and J by 10 bases, with 12 bases between. Germline V CDR1 and CDR2: MNHNS, SASEGT. The CDR3 sequence: CASSEQRAREQFF. CDR3 bases: TGTGCCAGCAGTGAACAGAGGGCTAGGGAGCAGTTCTTC.

J is TRBJ2-7 and V is TRBV18, with D unclear. Germline assignment: CDR1 KGHSH and CDR2 LQKENI. This CDR3 contains 14 residues. The V gene lost 5 bases and the J gene lost 0 bases, with 11 bases spanning the gap. The chain's CDR3 is CASSNSASSYEQYF. The CDR3 bases are TGTGCCAGCTCAAACTCGGCGAGCTCCTACGAGCAGTACTTC. The entire variable domain, with the rest obtained from reference TRBV18 and TRBJ2-7, is as follows: NAGVMQNPRHLVRRRGQEARLRCSPMKGHSHVYWYRQLPEEGLKFMVYLQKENIIDESGMPKERFSAEFPKEGPSILRIQQVVRGDSAAYFCASSNSASSYEQYFGPGTRLTVT.

The sample holds many counts of this clone. The chain recombines TRBV6-4 with TRBJ2-7; 11 bases line up with TRBD2. From germline, CDR1 is MRHNA and CDR2 SNTAGT. This CDR3 spans 15 amino acids. Trimming cost V 10 bases and J 2 bases; bases outside gene matches: 10. The CDR3 region is CANMVGTSGPYEQYF. CDR3 in DNA: TGTGCCAACATGGTGGGGACTAGCGGCCCCTACGAGCAGTACTTC.

The chain combines TRBV7-9 with TRBJ1-1; 7 bases map to TRBD1. Germline CDR1 is SEHNR and CDR2 is FQNEAQ (reference sequence). V gave up 2 bases and J gave up 10 bases; unmatched junction bases: 4. The CDR3 contains 12 residues. The CDR3 loop is CASSLSAGGAFF. DNA of the CDR3: TGTGCCAGCAGCTTATCGGCAGGGGGAGCTTTCTTT.

This clone was found once. The chain uses TRBV30 and TRBJ2-3; 7 bases match TRBD2. CDR3 length: 14 residues. The germline V gene has CDR1 GTSNPN and CDR2 SVGIG (reference sequence). V shed 3 bases, J shed 6 bases, and the junction held 9 bases outside the gene matches. The CDR3 sequence: CAWSSGGRGDTQYF. The CDR3 DNA reads as TGTGCCTGGAGCTCGGGAGGCCGGGGCGATACGCAGTATTTT.